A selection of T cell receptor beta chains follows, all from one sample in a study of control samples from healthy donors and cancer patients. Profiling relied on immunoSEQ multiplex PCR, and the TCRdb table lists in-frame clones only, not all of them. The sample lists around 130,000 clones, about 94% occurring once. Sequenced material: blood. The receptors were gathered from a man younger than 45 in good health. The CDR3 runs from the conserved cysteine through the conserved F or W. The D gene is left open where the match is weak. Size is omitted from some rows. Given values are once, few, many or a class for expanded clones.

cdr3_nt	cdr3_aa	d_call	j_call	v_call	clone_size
TGTGCCAGCAGCCCCTGGGACAGAGGGGAGCTGTTTTTT	CASSPWDRGELFF	TRBD1	TRBJ2-2	TRBV12-3/TRBV12-4	NA
TGTGCCAGCAGCAGACTAGCGGGGGTCTACGAGCAGTACTTC	CASSRLAGVYEQYF	TRBD2	TRBJ2-7	TRBV9	NA
TGTGCCAGCAGTGACTCGAGTCGGGGGGTTCTGGCCTACGAGCAGTACTTC	CASSDSSRGVLAYEQYF	TRBD2	TRBJ2-7	TRBV6-4	NA
TGCGCCAGCAGCCAAGACGCCCGGGACAGGGGGCTAAATTCACCCCTCCACTTT	CASSQDARDRGLNSPLHF	TRBD1	TRBJ1-6	TRBV4-3	NA
TGTGCCAGCTCACCTACTGGAGGAAGAGACCAGTACTTC	CASSPTGGRDQYF	NA	TRBJ2-5	TRBV18	NA
TGTGCCAGCAGCTTAGGCCGGGACAGGCTTTCTGAGGGCTACACCTTC	CASSLGRDRLSEGYTF	TRBD1	TRBJ1-2	TRBV7-8	once
TGTGCCAGCAGCCCAGCTGGGACAGGGCTTGGCTACACCTTC	CASSPAGTGLGYTF	TRBD1	TRBJ1-2	TRBV11-2	NA
TGTGCCAGCAGCCTGGCGTGGAAAAGCGGGGACACCGGGGAGCTGTTTTTT	CASSLAWKSGDTGELFF	TRBD2	TRBJ2-2	TRBV9	NA
TGCAGCGCAGAGACAGATACGCAGTATTTT	CSAETDTQYF	NA	TRBJ2-3	TRBV20-1	NA
TGTGCCAGCAGTTCCCAGACAGGGGGTAGTCTCAGGCCCCTCCACTTT	CASSSQTGGSLRPLHF	TRBD1	TRBJ1-6	TRBV27	NA